This T cell receptor (beta chain) was observed in a study of blood T cell repertoires in COVID-19. Study details: Cohort 3 recovered donors had two negative PCRs, clearance, or symptom resolution. Nucleic acid was either cDNA or gDNA, and it came from T cells, B-cell-depleted T cells, or PBMCs.

Assay used: immunoSEQ multiplex PCR; TCRdb lists only in-frame clones, some missing. Here the sample spans about 210,000 clones, roughly 91% being singletons. J was trimmed by 3 bases and V by 4 bases; bases with no gene match: 4. Germline V lookup: CDR1 SGHTA, CDR2 FQGNSA. The CDR3 sequence is 14 residues long. Clinical history reported by participants formed the basis on which cohorts were assigned. Sequences were obtained from PBMCs or T cells enriched from blood (not recorded which). This chain uses TRBV7-2 with TRBJ2-7; 9 bases match TRBD2. The receptor comes from a man between 25 and 39 years old in a cohort exposed to, infected with or recovered from COVID-19 (not recorded which). The CDR3 loop is CASSSYSGGYEQYF. CDR3 DNA sequence: TGTGCCAGCAGCTCTTATAGCGGGGGCTACGAGCAGTACTTC.